These T cell receptor beta chains were read from a single sample in a study of shared clonotypes between healthy human individuals. The repertoire was sequenced with immunoSEQ multiplex PCR; TCRdb's copy has only in-frame clones and lacks some. Among approximately 2,000,000 clones listed, 80% to 95% were seen once. Specimen: naive CD8+ T cells from PBMCs. These receptors were obtained from a man between 18 and 29 years old in good health. Some clones in this sample may be carry-over from other donors' samples. The CDR3 runs from the conserved cysteine through the conserved F or W. Fields, in order: J gene, V gene, D gene, clone size, CDR3 protein, CDR3 DNA. The D gene is left open where the match is weak. Clone size is not always given. Where it is, it says once, few, many or a class for expanded clones.

j_gene: TRBJ1-2; v_gene: TRBV5-6; d_gene: NA; abundance: NA; CDR3aa: CASSDADYGYTF; CDR3nt: TGTGCCAGCAGCGACGCCGACTATGGCTACACCTTC
j_gene: TRBJ2-2; v_gene: TRBV2; d_gene: TRBD1; abundance: NA; CDR3aa: CASLWTGGAGELFF; CDR3nt: TGTGCCAGCCTATGGACAGGGGGGGCCGGGGAGCTGTTTTTT
j_gene: TRBJ2-7; v_gene: TRBV2; d_gene: NA; abundance: NA; CDR3aa: CASRTTGAFSYEQYF; CDR3nt: TGTGCCAGCAGAACGACCGGGGCCTTCTCCTACGAGCAGTACTTC
j_gene: TRBJ1-2; v_gene: TRBV27; d_gene: TRBD1; abundance: few; CDR3aa: CASSPLGQGGYTF; CDR3nt: TGTGCCAGCAGTCCCCTTGGACAGGGTGGCTACACCTTC
j_gene: TRBJ2-5; v_gene: TRBV9; d_gene: NA; abundance: once; CDR3aa: CASSHPLAMGGQETQYF; CDR3nt: TGTGCCAGCAGCCACCCGCTAGCCATGGGTGGCCAAGAGACCCAGTACTTC
j_gene: TRBJ1-5; v_gene: TRBV6-1; d_gene: NA; abundance: NA; CDR3aa: CASSESGASFLSNQPQHF; CDR3nt: TGTGCCAGCAGTGAATCGGGGGCGAGTTTTTTGAGCAATCAGCCCCAGCATTTT
j_gene: TRBJ2-1; v_gene: TRBV10-1; d_gene: TRBD2; abundance: NA; CDR3aa: CASSETPREGTLYNEQFF; CDR3nt: TGCGCCAGCAGTGAGACACCGCGGGAGGGCACCTTGTACAATGAGCAGTTCTTC
j_gene: TRBJ1-1; v_gene: TRBV27; d_gene: NA; abundance: NA; CDR3aa: CASSSPGEAEAFF; CDR3nt: TGTGCCAGCAGTTCGCCAGGGGAAGCTGAAGCTTTCTTT
j_gene: TRBJ2-1; v_gene: TRBV11-2; d_gene: NA; abundance: NA; CDR3aa: CASSRTRLSSYNEQFF; CDR3nt: TGTGCCAGCAGCCGGACGCGCCTGAGCTCCTACAATGAGCAGTTCTTC
j_gene: TRBJ1-1; v_gene: TRBV2; d_gene: TRBD1; abundance: few; CDR3aa: CASSGPGQGGRTFF; CDR3nt: TGTGCCAGCAGTGGACCCGGACAGGGAGGTAGGACTTTCTTT